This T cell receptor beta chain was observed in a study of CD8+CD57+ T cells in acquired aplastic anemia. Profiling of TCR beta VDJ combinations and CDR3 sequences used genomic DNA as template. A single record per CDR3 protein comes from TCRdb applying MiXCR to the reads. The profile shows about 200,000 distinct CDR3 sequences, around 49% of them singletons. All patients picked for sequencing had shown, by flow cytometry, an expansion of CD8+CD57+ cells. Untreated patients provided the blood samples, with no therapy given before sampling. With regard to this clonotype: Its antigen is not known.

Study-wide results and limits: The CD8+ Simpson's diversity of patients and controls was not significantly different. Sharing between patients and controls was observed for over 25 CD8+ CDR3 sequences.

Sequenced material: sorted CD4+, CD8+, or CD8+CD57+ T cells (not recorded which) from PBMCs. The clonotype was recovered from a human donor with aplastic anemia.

CDR3 region: CASSVVGQSSGNTIYF. The CDR3 DNA is TGTGCCAGCAGTGTTGTTGGGCAAAGCTCTGGAAACACCATATATTTT. The V call is TRBV2, the J call TRBJ1-3; D remains ambiguous. In germline, CDR1 is SNHLY, CDR2 FYNNEI. V was shortened by 4 bases and J by 0 bases, with 13 bases between the two germline ends. This CDR3 comprises 16 residues. Supplemented by reference TRBV2 and TRBJ1-3, the full variable domain reads EPEVTQTPSHQVTQMGQEVILRCVPISNHLYFYWYRQILGQKVEFLVSFYNNEISEKSEIFDDQFSVERPDGSNFTLKIRSTKLEDSAMYFCASSVVGQSSGNTIYFGEGSWLTVV.